A single sample gave rise to the 19 T cell receptor beta chains below, sequenced in a study of blood T cell repertoires in COVID-19. The repertoire was sequenced with immunoSEQ multiplex PCR; TCRdb's copy has only in-frame clones and lacks some. The repertoire consists of some 240,000 clones, with approximately 90% occurring once and the leading ten covering 0.8% to 1%. Sample: peripheral blood. The receptors come from a man aged 55 to 69 with COVID-19, enrolled during active disease.

This sequence joins TRBV9 and TRBJ2-5; the match to TRBD1 covers 9 bases. V lost 3 bases and J lost 7; bases outside the gene matches: 13. Germline values: CDR1 SGDLS, CDR2 YYNGEE. The CDR3 covers 16 residues. CDR3 residues: CASSALPTGGLLTQYF. CDR3 bases: TGTGCCAGCAGCGCCCTACCGACAGGGGGTCTTTTGACCCAGTACTTC. Full variable domain (outside the CDR3, taken from reference TRBV9 and TRBJ2-5): DSGVTQTPKHLITATGQRVTLRCSPRSGDLSVYWYQQSLDQGLQFLIQYYNGEERAKGNILERFSAQQFPDLHSELNLSSLELGDSALYFCASSALPTGGLLTQYFGPGTRLLVL.

This chain joins TRBV6-5 and TRBJ2-2, with D unresolved. V lost 6 bases and J 4 bases, leaving 15 bases between the germline ends. The germline CDR1 and CDR2 sequences are MNHEY and SVGAGI. The CDR3 has 15 residues. CDR3 region: CASSLTLLGTGELFF. The DNA of the CDR3 is TGTGCCAGCAGCCTGACTCTTCTCGGCACCGGGGAGCTGTTTTTT.

The CDR3 DNA reads as TGTGCCAGCAGCCGGACTCAGGGGATGGGGTCTGGGGCCAACGTCCTGACTTTC. Translated, it gives CASSRTQGMGSGANVLTF. This chain joins TRBV16 and TRBJ2-6; D is possibly TRBD1 (6 bases). The CDR3 sequence is 18 residues long. Germline-derived CDR1 and CDR2 are KGHSY and FQNENV. V was pared by 4 bases and J by 1 base, with 17 bases between.

The V and J genes are TRBV25-1 and TRBJ1-1; the D is unclear. Between the trimmed V and J ends, which lost 4 bases and 5 bases, there was a span of 11 bases. The CDR3 is 13 amino acids. Germline lookup yields CDR1 MGHDK and CDR2 SYGVNS. DNA of the CDR3: TGTGCCAGCAGTGGTACGAGGGCTACTGAAGCTTTCTTT. Its translation is CASSGTRATEAFF.

In DNA, the CDR3 is TGTGCCAGCAGTTTGCTCAGGGGTGGGACTGAAGCTTTCTTT. This translates into CASSLLRGGTEAFF. This chain connects TRBV27 to TRBJ1-1, with D perhaps matching TRBD1 (6 bases). The germline V gene encodes CDR1 MNHEY and CDR2 SMNVEV (reference sequence). The CDR3 is 14 residues long. V lost 3 bases and J 5 bases, leaving 13 bases between the germline ends.

In DNA, the CDR3 is TGTGCCAGCAGTTGGCAGGGTCATTCTGGAAACACCATATATTTT. Protein sequence: CASSWQGHSGNTIYF. The chain links TRBV27 to TRBJ1-3; possibly TRBD1 for D (5 bases). From germline, CDR1 is MNHEY and CDR2 SMNVEV (reference sequence). Trimming removed 4 bases from V and 1 base from J, with 11 bases in between. This CDR3 contains 15 residues.

V gene TRBV24-1 combines with J gene TRBJ2-2; TRBD2 aligns across 8 bases. This CDR3 spans 16 amino acids. The V gene end was trimmed by 3 bases and the J gene end by 3 bases; junction bases not matched to a gene: 5. Germline CDR1 is KGHDR and CDR2 is SFDVKD. The CDR3 DNA reads as TGTGCCACCAGTGATAGCGGGGGTCCCCACACCGGGGAGCTGTTTTTT. Translation: CATSDSGGPHTGELFF.

In this sample, this clone turned up a few times. V and J are TRBV6-2 or TRBV6-3 and TRBJ2-7; 12 bases are a match to TRBD2. Germline V gene sequence: CDR1 MNHEY, CDR2 SVGEGT. Trimming at V came to 5 bases and at J to 5 bases, leaving 10 bases not matched to a gene. The CDR3 length is 16 residues. The CDR3 loop reads CASSEPSGRAGDEQYF. The DNA of the CDR3 is TGTGCCAGCAGTGAGCCTAGCGGGAGGGCCGGGGACGAGCAGTACTTC.

V is TRBV4-2 and J is TRBJ1-4, with D possibly being TRBD1 (5 bases). Germline V gives CDR1 LGHNA, CDR2 YNFKEQ. The CDR3 contains 15 residues. Trimming removed 1 base from V and 4 bases from J, with 10 bases in between. The DNA for the CDR3 is TGTGCCAGCAGCCAAGCAGGGTTGAATAATGAAAAACTGTTTTTT. Translation: CASSQAGLNNEKLFF.

V usage is TRBV6-5 and J usage is TRBJ1-5; TRBD1 matches at 8 bases. Germline V gene data show CDR1 as MNHEY and CDR2 as SVGAGI. Trimming took 4 bases from V and 4 from J; bases not matched to a gene: 3. The CDR3 is 14 amino acids. The CDR3 DNA reads as TGTGCCAGCAGTTTAACAGGGGGTAATCAGCCCCAGCATTTT. Translated: CASSLTGGNQPQHF.

The chain uses TRBV19 and TRBJ2-2; TRBD1 matches 8 bases. Germline V lookup: CDR1 LNHDA, CDR2 SQIVND (reference sequence). The V gene end was trimmed by 7 bases and the J gene end by 3 bases; junction bases not matched to a gene: 10. This CDR3 spans 16 amino acids. The CDR3 coding sequence is TGTGCCAGTACCCAGGACAGGGCTTTCGACACCGGGGAGCTGTTTTTT. Protein product: CASTQDRAFDTGELFF. Full variable domain (missing parts from reference TRBV19 and TRBJ2-2): DGGITQSPKYLFRKEGQNVTLSCEQNLNHDAMYWYRQDPGQGLRLIYYSQIVNDFQKGDIAEGYSVSREKKESFPLTVTSAQKNPTAFYLCASTQDRAFDTGELFFGEGSRLTVL.

This clone was seen just once. The chain is built from TRBV7-2 and TRBJ1-2; a weak D match, TRBD1 (6 bases). Trimming took off 1 base at V and 2 bases at J, with 11 bases between the two ends. Germline V gives CDR1 SGHTA, CDR2 FQGNSA. This CDR3 comprises 15 residues. CDR3 sequence: CASSLDREGNYGYTF. The CDR3 nucleotides are TGTGCCAGCAGCTTAGACAGGGAAGGGAACTATGGCTACACCTTC. Looking up the rest from reference TRBV7-2 and TRBJ1-2 gives the full variable domain: GAGVSQSPSNKVTEKGKDVELRCDPISGHTALYWYRQSLGQGLEFLIYFQGNSAPDKSGLPSDRFSAERTGGSVSTLTIQRTQQEDSAVYLCASSLDREGNYGYTFGSGTRLTVV.

The chain has TRBV30 and TRBJ1-5, with D perhaps TRBD1 (6 bases). V was cut by 3 bases and J by 6 bases, with 15 bases left in between. The CDR3 covers 14 residues. The germline gives CDR1 GTSNPN, CDR2 SVGIG (reference sequence). The DNA for the CDR3 is TGTGCCTGGAGCCGACAACAGGGAAGTCAGCCCCAGCATTTT. It translates to CAWSRQQGSQPQHF.

The V and J genes are TRBV3-1 (or the pseudogene TRBV3-2) and TRBJ2-2; D is ambiguous. CDR1 is LGHDT and CDR2 is YNNKEL in the germline V gene (reference sequence). The CDR3 extends over 13 amino acids. Trimming took off 1 base at V and 5 bases at J, with 5 bases between the two ends. The DNA for the CDR3 is TGTGCCAGCAGCCAAGTCAGGACCGGGGAGCTGTTTTTT. The encoded protein is CASSQVRTGELFF.

The chain links TRBV7-9 to TRBJ2-6, with 10 bases matching TRBD1. The V gene's germline CDR1 is SEHNR and CDR2 FQNEAQ (reference sequence). V trimming: 7 bases; J trimming: 4 bases; junction bases outside the gene matches: 7. The CDR3 is 16 amino acids. CDR3 DNA sequence: TGTGCCAGCACTCGGGACAGGGGCCCGGGGGCCAACGTCCTGACTTTC. Translating it yields CASTRDRGPGANVLTF.

V gene TRBV2 combines with J gene TRBJ2-1; the D gene is possibly TRBD2 (5 bases). The CDR3 is 12 amino acids. The germline V gene encodes CDR1 SNHLY and CDR2 FYNNEI. V lost 5 bases to trimming and J lost 8 bases, with 10 bases between them. This chain's CDR3 is CASSPLGDEQFF. In nucleotides, the CDR3 is TGTGCCAGCAGTCCACTAGGAGATGAGCAGTTCTTC.

V is TRBV28 and J is TRBJ2-7; TRBD1 matches 7 bases. The CDR3 runs to 11 residues. Germline CDR1 reads MDHEN; CDR2 reads SYDVKM. With V trimmed by 6 bases and J by 6 bases, 2 bases remained unmatched. CDR3 sequence: CASRTGIEQYF. The CDR3 nucleotides are TGTGCCAGCAGGACAGGGATCGAGCAGTACTTC.

This clone was picked up one time. CDR3 sequence (DNA): TGTGCCAGCAGTCCCGCCGGGACAGGGGGCGCGAGGCAGCCCCAGCATTTT. The encoded protein is CASSPAGTGGARQPQHF. V and J are TRBV27 and TRBJ1-5, with 12 bases aligning to TRBD1. Germline CDR1 and CDR2: MNHEY and SMNVEV (reference sequence). V lost 5 bases and J lost 7; bases outside the gene matches: 12. The CDR3 length is 17 residues.

This chain joins TRBV2 and TRBJ2-1; 10 bases are a match to TRBD2. The CDR3 runs 15 residues. Germline V gene sequence: CDR1 SNHLY, CDR2 FYNNEI. J was trimmed by 7 bases and V by 2 bases; bases with no gene match: 5. The CDR3 DNA reads TGTGCCAGCAGTGAAACAGCGGGGGGGGAGAATGAGCAGTTCTTC. This encodes CASSETAGGENEQFF.